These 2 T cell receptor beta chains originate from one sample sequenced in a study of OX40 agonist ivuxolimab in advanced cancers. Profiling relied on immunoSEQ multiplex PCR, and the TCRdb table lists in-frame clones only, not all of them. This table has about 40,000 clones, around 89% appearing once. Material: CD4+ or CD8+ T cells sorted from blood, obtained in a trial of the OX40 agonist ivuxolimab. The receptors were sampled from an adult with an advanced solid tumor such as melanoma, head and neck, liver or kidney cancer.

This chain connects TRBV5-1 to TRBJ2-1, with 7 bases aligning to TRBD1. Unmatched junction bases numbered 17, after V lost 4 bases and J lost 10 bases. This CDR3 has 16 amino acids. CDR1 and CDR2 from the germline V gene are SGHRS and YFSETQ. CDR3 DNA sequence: TGCGCCAGCAGCGTACTTAGTGGGACAGTCACGGGGGAGCAGTTCTTC. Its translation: CASSVLSGTVTGEQFF.

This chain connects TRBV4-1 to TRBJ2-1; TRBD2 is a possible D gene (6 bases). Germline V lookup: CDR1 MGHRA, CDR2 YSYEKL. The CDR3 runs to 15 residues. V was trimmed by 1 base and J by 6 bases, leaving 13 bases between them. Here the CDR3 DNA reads TGCGCCAGCAGCCAAGTGTCGGCGGGGCGCAATGAGCAGTTCTTC. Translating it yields CASSQVSAGRNEQFF.